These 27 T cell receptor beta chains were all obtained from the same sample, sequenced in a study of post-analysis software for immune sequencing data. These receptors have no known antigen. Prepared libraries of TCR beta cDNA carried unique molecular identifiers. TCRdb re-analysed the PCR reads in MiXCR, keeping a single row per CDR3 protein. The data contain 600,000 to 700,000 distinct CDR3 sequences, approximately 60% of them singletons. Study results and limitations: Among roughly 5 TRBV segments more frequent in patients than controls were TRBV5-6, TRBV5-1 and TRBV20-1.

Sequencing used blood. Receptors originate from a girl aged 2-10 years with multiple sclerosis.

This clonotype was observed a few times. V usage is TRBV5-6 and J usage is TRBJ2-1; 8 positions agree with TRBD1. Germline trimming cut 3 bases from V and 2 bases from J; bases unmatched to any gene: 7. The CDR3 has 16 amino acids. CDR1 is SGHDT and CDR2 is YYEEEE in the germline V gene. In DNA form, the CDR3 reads TGTGCCAGCAGCTGGACAGGGCGCGGCGCCTACAATGAGCAGTTCTTC. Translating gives CASSWTGRGAYNEQFF. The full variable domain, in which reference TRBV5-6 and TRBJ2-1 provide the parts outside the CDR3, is DAGVTQSPTHLIKTRGQQVTLRCSPKSGHDTVSWYQQALGQGPQFIFQYYEEEERQRGNFPDRFSGHQFPNYSSELNVNALLLGDSALYLCASSWTGRGAYNEQFFGPGTRLTVL.

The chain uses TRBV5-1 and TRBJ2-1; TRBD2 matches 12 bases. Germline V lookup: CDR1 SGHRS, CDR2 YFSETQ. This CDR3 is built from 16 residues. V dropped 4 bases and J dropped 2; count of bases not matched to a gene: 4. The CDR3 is CASSPTSGRTYNEQFF. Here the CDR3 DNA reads TGCGCCAGCAGCCCTACTAGCGGGAGGACCTACAATGAGCAGTTCTTC. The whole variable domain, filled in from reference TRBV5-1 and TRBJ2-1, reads KAGVTQTPRYLIKTRGQQVTLSCSPISGHRSVSWYQQTPGQGLQFLFEYFSETQRNKGNFPGRFSGRQFSNSRSEMNVSTLELGDSALYLCASSPTSGRTYNEQFFGPGTRLTVL.

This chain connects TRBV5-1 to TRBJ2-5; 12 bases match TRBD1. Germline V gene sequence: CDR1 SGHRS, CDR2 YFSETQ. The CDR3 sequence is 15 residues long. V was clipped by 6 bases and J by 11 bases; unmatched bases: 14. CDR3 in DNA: TGCGCCAGCACTTCTGCGGGACAGGGGGCTTCGGAGCAGTACTTC. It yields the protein CASTSAGQGASEQYF.

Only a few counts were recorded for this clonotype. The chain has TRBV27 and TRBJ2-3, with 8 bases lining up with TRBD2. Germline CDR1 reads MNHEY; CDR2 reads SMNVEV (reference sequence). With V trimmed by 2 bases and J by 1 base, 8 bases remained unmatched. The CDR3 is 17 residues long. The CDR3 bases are TGTGCCAGCAGTTTAGACCCAGCGGGAGAGGGCACAGATACGCAGTATTTT. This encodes CASSLDPAGEGTDTQYF.

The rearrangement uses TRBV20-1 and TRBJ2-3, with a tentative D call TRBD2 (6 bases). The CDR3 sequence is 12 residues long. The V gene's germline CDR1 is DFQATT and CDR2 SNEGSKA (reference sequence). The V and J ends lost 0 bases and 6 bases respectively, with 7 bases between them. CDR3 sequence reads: CSARDGRDTQYF. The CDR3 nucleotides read TGCAGTGCTAGAGATGGGAGGGATACGCAGTATTTT.

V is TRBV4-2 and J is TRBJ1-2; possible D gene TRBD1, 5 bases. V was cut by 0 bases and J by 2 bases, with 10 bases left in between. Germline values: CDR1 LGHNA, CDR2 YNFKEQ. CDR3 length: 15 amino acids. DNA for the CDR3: TGTGCCAGCAGCCAAGATCGCCGGGACAACTATGGCTACACCTTC. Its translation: CASSQDRRDNYGYTF.

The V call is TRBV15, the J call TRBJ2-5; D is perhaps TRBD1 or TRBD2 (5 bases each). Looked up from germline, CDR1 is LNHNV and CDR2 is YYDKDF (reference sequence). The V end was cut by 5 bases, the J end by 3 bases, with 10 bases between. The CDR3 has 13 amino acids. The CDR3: CATSAGTEETQYF. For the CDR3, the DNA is TGTGCCACCAGCGCCGGGACGGAAGAGACCCAGTACTTC.

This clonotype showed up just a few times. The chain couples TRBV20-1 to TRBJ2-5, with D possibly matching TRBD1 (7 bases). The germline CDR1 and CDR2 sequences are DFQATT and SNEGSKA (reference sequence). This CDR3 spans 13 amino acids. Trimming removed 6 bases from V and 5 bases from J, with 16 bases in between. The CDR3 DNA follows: TGCAGTGCGCGGGACAGAATAACGGAGACCCAGTACTTC. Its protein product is CSARDRITETQYF.

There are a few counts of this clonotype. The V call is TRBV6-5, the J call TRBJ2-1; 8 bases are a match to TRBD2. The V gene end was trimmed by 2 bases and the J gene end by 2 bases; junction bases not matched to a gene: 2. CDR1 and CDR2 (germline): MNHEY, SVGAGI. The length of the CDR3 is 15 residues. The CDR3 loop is CASSYIGGAYNEQFF. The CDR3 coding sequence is TGTGCCAGCAGTTACATCGGGGGGGCCTACAATGAGCAGTTCTTC.

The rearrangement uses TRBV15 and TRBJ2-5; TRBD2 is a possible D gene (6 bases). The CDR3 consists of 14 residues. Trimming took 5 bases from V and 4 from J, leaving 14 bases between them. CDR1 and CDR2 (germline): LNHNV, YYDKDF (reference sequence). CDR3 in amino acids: CATSSSEPGETQYF. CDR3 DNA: TGTGCCACCAGCTCTAGCGAACCGGGAGAGACCCAGTACTTC.

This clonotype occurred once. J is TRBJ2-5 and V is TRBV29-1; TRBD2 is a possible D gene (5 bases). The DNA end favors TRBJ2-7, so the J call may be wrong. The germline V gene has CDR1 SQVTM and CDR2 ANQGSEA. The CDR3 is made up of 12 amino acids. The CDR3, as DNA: TGCAGCGTTGCGGGAAACGGCTACGAGCAGTACTTC. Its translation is CSVAGNGYEQYF.

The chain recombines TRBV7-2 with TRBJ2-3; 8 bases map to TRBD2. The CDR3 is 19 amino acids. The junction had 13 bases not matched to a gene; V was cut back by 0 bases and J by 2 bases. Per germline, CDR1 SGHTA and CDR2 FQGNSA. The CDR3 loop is CASSLAKQLAETYTDTQYF. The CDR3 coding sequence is TGTGCCAGCAGCTTAGCGAAGCAACTAGCGGAGACGTACACAGATACGCAGTATTTT.

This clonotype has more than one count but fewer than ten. The CDR3: CASSPSSGSGQETQYF. The CDR3 DNA is TGCGCCAGCAGTCCGAGTAGCGGGAGTGGGCAAGAGACCCAGTACTTC. J is TRBJ2-5 and V is TRBV5-1; 9 bases agree with TRBD2. This CDR3 comprises 16 residues. Germline assignment: CDR1 SGHRS and CDR2 YFSETQ. The V and J ends lost 5 bases and 2 bases, in that order; junction bases with no gene match: 10.

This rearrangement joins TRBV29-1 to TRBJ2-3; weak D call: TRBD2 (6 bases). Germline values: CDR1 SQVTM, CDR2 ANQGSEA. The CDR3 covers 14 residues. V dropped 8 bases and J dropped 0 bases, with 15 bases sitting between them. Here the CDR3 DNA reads TGCAGCATTAGGGAGGCGGATAGCACAGATACGCAGTATTTT. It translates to CSIREADSTDTQYF.

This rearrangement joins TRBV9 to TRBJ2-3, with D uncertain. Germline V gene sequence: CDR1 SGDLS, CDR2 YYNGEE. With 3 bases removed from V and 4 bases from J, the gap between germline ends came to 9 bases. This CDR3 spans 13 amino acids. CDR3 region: CASSASFPDTQYF. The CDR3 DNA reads TGTGCCAGCAGCGCCAGCTTCCCAGATACGCAGTATTTT.

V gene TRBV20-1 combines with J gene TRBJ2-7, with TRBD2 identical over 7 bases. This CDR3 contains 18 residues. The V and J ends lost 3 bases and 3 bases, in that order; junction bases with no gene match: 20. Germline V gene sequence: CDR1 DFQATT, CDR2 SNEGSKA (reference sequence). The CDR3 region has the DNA TGCAGTGCTAGGGTAAGGGAGCGGGACCCGAGAACCTACTACGAGCAGTACTTC. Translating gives CSARVRERDPRTYYEQYF.

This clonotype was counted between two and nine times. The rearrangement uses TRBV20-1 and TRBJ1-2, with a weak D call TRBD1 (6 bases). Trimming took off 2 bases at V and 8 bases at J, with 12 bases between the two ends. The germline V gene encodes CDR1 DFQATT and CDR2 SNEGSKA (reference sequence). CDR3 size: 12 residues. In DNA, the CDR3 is TGCAGTGCTAGAAACCCAGGGGAAGGCTACACCTTC. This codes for CSARNPGEGYTF.

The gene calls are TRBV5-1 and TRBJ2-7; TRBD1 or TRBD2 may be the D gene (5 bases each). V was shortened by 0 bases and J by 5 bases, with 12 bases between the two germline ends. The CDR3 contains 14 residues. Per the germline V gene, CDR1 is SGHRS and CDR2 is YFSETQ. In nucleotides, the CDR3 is TGCGCCAGCAGCTTGGCCGAGCAGGGAGACGAGCAGTACTTC. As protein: CASSLAEQGDEQYF.

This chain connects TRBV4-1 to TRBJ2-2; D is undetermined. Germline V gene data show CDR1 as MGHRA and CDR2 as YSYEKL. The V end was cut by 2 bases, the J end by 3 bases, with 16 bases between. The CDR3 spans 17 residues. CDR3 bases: TGCGCCAGCAGCCAATTACTGGCGGAAGGCTACACCGGGGAGCTGTTTTTT. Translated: CASSQLLAEGYTGELFF.

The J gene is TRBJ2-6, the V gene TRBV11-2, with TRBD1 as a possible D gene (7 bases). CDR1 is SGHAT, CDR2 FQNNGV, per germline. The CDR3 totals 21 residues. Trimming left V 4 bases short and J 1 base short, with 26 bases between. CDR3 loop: CASSSGGQLFGKLSGANVLTF. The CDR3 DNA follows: TGTGCCAGCAGCTCAGGGGGGCAGCTCTTTGGCAAATTATCTGGGGCCAACGTCCTGACTTTC.

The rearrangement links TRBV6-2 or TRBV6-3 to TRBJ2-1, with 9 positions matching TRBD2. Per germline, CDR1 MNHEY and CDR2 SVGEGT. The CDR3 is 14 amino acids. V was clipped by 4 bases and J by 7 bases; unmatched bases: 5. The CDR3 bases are TGTGCCAGCAGTTCGCGCGGGGGGGCGAATGAGCAGTTCTTC. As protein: CASSSRGGANEQFF.

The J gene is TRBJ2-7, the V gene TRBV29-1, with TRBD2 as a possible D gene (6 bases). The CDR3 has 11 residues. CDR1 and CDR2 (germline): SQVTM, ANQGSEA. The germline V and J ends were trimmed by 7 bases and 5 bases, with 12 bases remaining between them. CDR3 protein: CSAIAGNEQYF. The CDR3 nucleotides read TGCAGCGCAATCGCGGGGAACGAGCAGTACTTC.

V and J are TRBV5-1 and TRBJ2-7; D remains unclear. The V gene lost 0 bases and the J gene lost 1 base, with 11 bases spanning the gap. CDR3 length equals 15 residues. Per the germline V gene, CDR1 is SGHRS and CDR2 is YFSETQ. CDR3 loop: CASSLDNGPSYEQYF. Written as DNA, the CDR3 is TGCGCCAGCAGCTTGGACAACGGACCTTCCTACGAGCAGTACTTC.

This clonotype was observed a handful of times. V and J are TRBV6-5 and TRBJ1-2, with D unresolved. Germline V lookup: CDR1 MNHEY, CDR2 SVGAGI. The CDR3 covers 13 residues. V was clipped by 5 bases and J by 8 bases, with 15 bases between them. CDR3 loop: CASSLLLSLGYTF. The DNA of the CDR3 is TGTGCCAGCAGTCTCCTACTGAGCCTGGGCTACACCTTC.

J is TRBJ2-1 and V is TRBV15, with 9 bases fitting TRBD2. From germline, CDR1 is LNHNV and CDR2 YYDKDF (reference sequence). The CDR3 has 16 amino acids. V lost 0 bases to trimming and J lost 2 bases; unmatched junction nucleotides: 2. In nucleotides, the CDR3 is TGTGCCACCAGCAGAGAGGGCGGGAGGGCCTACAATGAGCAGTTCTTC. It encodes CATSREGGRAYNEQFF.

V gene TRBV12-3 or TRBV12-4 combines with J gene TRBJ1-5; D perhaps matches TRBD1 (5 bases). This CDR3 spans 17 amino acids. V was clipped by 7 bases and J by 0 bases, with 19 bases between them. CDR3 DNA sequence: TGTGCCAGCACCCCTGGACGGGGCTTTGATAGCAATCAGCCCCAGCATTTT. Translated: CASTPGRGFDSNQPQHF.

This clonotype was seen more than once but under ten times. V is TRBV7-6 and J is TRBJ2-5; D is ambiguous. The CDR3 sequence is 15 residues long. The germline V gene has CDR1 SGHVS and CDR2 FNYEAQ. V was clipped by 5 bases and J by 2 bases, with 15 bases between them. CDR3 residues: CASSLLRLEQETQYF. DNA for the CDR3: TGTGCCAGCAGCCTACTCCGACTGGAACAAGAGACCCAGTACTTC.